The present TCR beta chain was sequenced within a study of identical twins. General study results and limits: The study reached conclusions through statistical analysis that was cross-sectional, not following the same donors. Out-of-frame alpha sequences shared by twins showed excess low generation probability.

A single record per CDR3 protein comes from TCRdb applying MiXCR to the 5' RACE reads. This table holds roughly 1,500,000 distinct CDR3 sequences, about 32% found once. The sample holds a few counts of this clonotype. Its antigen is not known. The V end lost 4 bases, the J end lost 11 bases, and 23 bases lay between the germline ends. CDR3 length equals 15 residues. Germline V CDR1 and CDR2: MGHRA, YSYEKL. The chain links TRBV4-1 to TRBJ2-5; D assignment may be TRBD1 or TRBD2 (5 bases each). The sequencing input was cord blood. The TCR sequence derives from a newborn girl in good health. This CDR3 is CASSPFSIGTNEQYF. CDR3 coding DNA: TGCGCCAGCAGCCCATTTAGCATTGGGACCAATGAGCAGTACTTC.